This TCR beta chain came from a study of blood T cells in healthy people across ages (dated by TCRdb to the mid-2010s). Regarding the complete study: Template switching captured roughly one uniquely barcoded TCR beta cDNA molecule per two T cells in model experiments. The study measured age-related changes in TCR beta repertoire diversity using deep sequencing normalized with unique cDNA molecular identifiers. The donors were divided into four age groups: young (average approximately 15 years), middle-aged (approximately 41), aged (approximately 59) and long-lived (roughly 82). Donors of different ages were randomly distributed across sequencing lanes to avoid experimental bias. The study analyzed two additional independent replicas of 1 million unique cDNA reads from the same blood draw for two donors, one aged 18 to 30 and one aged 80 or older. Overall results and qualifications from the work: As age increased, observed TCR beta diversity per million T cells dropped in a roughly linear way, and a significant reduction was already evident by age roughly 36. Since profiling was done on bulk unsorted PBMCs, naive and antigen-experienced compartments could not be conclusively compared. Because donor CMV infection status was unknown, age-related changes in expanded clonotypes were potentially confounded. Observed TCR beta diversity correlated strongly with the percentage of naive T cells measured by flow cytometry. Total diversity estimates from one million sequenced T cells were considered lower bounds and underestimates. Compared with the aged group, the long-lived group had more naive CD4+ T cells, fewer expanded clones and increased TCR diversity, a pattern suggesting age selection.

Reading the germline V gene gives CDR1 MNHNS and CDR2 SASEGT. The CDR3 goes from the cysteine to the phenylalanine over 13 residues. The read is trimmed to its CDR3 DNA, 39 bases read in frame from base 1. Deletion took 6 bases off V and 13 bases off J, with a span of 19 bases between the germline ends. Details on this clonotype: It has no known antigen specificity. Within one base of it there is no much larger clone, and no base qualities were kept.

The donors were roughly 39 Caucasian individuals from Russia, aged roughly 6 to 90 years, who were systemically healthy. Each donor gave approximately 9.4 milliliters of peripheral blood, drawn into EDTA-treated Vacutainer tubes. Ficoll-Paque density-gradient centrifugation was used to isolate PBMCs, with at least 7 million per sample. Total RNA, at least 5 micrograms per sample, was extracted from PBMCs with Trizol reagent. The percentages of naive CD45RAhigh/CD27high T cells were determined by flow cytometry on a PBMC aliquot from every donor. The library was produced with 5' RACE. Data came from an Illumina HiSeq 2500. A second PCR of about 7 to 12 cycles was run with a J-beta primer mix and a sample-barcoded 5' primer. A template-switch 5' adaptor carrying 12 random nucleotides introduced a unique molecular identifier onto each TCR beta cDNA molecule. At least 2.5 million CDR3-containing paired-end reads were obtained from each sample. First-strand cDNA synthesis was performed from all RNA using the Mint cDNA synthesis kit, with priming by a TRBC-specific oligonucleotide. After uracil-DNA glycosylase treatment, a first 18-cycle PCR used universal primers M1SS and BC2_uni_R on all cDNA. The source study handled its data this way. For normalization, 1 million high-quality reads were randomly selected from each sample, with every read carrying a distinct molecular identifier. Instead of being binned into consensus sequences, reads that shared molecular identifiers were thrown out. MiTCR, set to a Q25 quality threshold and the strictest error-elimination algorithm, was used for CDR3 identification, clonotype clustering and error correction. A nonparametric unseen species model with Euler transformation was used to estimate lower-bound total TCR beta diversity. The raw public data were reprocessed by TCRdb itself: fastp quality trimming at Q25, MiXCR clonotype calling, in-frame beta chains only. Each entry is one CDR3 protein sequence, shown with its most common DNA and genes. For this entry, the V and J calls and clone size follow TCRdb and not the study's own pipeline. This sample has some 900,000 distinct CDR3 sequences in its table, and about 48% of those were observed once. The ten largest account for around an eighth of the sample.

The sequence was obtained from a young man in good health. The sequenced sample was blood. The V gene is TRBV6-1 and the J gene is TRBJ2-1, with TRBD1 tentatively as D gene (6 bases match). CDR3 loop: CASRARGVETQFF. The bases are TGTGCCAGCAGGGCCAGGGGTGTAGAGACCCAGTTCTTC.